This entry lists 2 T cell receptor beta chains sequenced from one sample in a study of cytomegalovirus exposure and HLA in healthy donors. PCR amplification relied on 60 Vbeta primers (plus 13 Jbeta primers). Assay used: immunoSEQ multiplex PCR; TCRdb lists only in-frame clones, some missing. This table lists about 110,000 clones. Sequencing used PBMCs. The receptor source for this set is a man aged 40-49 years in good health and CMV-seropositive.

The DNA for the CDR3 is TGTGCCAGCAGTTTAGCACCCGGGGTAGGGCCCTGGGGTGACGAGCAGTTCTTC. Translated: CASSLAPGVGPWGDEQFF. The chain links TRBV28 to TRBJ2-1; TRBD2 might be the D (5 bases). The CDR3 contains 18 residues. V was trimmed by 2 bases and J by 10 bases, leaving 27 bases between them. The germline CDR1 and CDR2 sequences are MDHEN and SYDVKM.

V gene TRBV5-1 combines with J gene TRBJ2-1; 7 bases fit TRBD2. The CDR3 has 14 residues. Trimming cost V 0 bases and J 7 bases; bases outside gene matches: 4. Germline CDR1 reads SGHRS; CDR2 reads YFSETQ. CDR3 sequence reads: CASSLELAPNEQFF. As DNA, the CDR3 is TGCGCCAGCAGCTTGGAACTAGCGCCGAATGAGCAGTTCTTC.